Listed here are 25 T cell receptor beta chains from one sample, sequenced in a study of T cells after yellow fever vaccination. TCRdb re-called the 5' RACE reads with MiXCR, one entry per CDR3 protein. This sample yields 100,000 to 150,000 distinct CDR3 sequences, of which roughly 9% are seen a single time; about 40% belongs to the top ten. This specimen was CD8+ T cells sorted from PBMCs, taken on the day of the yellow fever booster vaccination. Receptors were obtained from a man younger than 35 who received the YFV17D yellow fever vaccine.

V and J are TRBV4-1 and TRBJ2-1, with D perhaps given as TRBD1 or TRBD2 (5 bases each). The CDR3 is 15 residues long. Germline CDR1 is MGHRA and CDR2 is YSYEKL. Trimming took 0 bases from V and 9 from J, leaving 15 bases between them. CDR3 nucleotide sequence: TGCGCCAGCAGCCAAGATTCTAGAGGGGCGGGTGAGCAGTTCTTC. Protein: CASSQDSRGAGEQFF.

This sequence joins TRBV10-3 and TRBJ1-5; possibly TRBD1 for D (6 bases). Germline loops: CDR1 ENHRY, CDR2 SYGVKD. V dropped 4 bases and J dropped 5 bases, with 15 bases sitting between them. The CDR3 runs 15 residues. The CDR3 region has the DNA TGTGCCATCAGTGTATCGGACTCAGGGGATCAGCCCCAGCATTTT. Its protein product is CAISVSDSGDQPQHF.

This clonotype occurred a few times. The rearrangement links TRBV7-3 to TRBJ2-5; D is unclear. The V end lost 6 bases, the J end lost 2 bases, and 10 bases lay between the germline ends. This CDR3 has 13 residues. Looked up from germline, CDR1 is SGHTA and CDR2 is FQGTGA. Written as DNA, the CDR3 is TGTGCCAGCAGTCTTGGGGATCAAGAGACCCAGTACTTC. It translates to CASSLGDQETQYF.

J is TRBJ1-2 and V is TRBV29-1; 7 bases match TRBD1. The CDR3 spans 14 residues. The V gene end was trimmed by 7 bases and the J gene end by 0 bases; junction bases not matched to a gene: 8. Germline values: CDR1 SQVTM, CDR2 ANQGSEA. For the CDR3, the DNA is TGCAGCGGCCTGACAGGGCAACCTAACTATGGCTACACCTTC. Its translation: CSGLTGQPNYGYTF.

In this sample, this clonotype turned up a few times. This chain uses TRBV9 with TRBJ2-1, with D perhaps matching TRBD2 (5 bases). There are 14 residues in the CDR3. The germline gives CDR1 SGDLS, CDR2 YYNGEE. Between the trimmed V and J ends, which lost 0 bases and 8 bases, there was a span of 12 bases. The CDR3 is CASSVETSDHEQFF. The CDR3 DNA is TGTGCCAGCAGCGTAGAAACTAGTGACCATGAGCAGTTCTTC.

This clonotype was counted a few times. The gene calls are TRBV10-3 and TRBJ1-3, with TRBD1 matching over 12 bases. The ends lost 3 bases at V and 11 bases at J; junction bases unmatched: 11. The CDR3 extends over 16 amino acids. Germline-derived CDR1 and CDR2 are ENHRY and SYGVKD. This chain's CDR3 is CAISEVSGQGAFAIYF. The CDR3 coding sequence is TGTGCCATCAGTGAAGTCTCGGGACAGGGGGCGTTCGCCATATATTTT.

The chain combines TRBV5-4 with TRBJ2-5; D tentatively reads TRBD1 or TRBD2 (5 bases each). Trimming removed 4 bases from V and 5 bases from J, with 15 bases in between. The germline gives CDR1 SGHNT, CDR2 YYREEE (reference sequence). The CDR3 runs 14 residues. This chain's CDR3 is CASSPEVGAETQYF. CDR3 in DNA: TGTGCCAGCAGCCCGGAGGTCGGGGCCGAGACCCAGTACTTC.

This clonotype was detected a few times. The CDR3 DNA reads as TGCGCCAGCAGCTCTAGCGTAGGCTCCTACAATGAGCAGTTCTTC. It translates to CASSSSVGSYNEQFF. The chain couples TRBV4-3 to TRBJ2-1; D is possibly TRBD2 (6 bases). Trimming removed 5 bases at V and 0 bases at J, with 11 bases between. Germline V CDR1 and CDR2: LGHNA, YSLEER. The CDR3 loop spans 15 amino acids.

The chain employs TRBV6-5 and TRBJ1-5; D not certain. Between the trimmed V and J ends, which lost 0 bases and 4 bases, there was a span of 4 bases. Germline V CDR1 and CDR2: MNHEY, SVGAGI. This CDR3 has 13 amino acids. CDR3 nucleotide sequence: TGTGCCAGCAGTTACTCTTGGAATCAGCCCCAGCATTTT. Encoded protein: CASSYSWNQPQHF.

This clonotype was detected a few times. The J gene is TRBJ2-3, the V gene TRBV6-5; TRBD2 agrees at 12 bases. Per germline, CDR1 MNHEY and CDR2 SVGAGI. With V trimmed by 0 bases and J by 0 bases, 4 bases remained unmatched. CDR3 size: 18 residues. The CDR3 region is CASSYSWTSGVSTDTQYF. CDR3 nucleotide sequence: TGTGCCAGCAGTTACTCGTGGACTAGCGGGGTTAGCACAGATACGCAGTATTTT.

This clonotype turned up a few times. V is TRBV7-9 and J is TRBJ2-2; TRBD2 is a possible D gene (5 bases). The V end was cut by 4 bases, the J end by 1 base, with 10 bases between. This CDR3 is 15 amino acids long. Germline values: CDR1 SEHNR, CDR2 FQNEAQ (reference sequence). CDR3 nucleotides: TGTGCCAGCAGCTCCGTGGCGGGGAACACCGGGGAGCTGTTTTTT. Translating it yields CASSSVAGNTGELFF.

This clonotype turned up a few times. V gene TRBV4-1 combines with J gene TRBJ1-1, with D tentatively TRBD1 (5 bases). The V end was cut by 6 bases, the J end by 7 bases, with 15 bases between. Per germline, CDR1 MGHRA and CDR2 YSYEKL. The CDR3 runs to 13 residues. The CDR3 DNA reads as TGCGCCAGCAGTCTCCGGATGGGGCATGAAGCTTTCTTT. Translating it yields CASSLRMGHEAFF.

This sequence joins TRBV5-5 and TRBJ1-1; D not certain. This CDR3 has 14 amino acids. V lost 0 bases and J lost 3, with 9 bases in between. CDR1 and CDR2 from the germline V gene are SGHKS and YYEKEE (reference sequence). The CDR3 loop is CASSLVPGDTEAFF. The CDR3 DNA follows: TGTGCCAGCAGCTTGGTACCGGGTGACACTGAAGCTTTCTTT.

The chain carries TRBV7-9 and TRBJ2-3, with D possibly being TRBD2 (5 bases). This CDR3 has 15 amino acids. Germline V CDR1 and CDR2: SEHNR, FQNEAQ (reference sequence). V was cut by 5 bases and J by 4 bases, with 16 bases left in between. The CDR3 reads CASSGLRGFPDTQYF. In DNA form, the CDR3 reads TGTGCCAGCAGCGGACTTCGGGGATTCCCAGATACGCAGTATTTT.

The CDR3 is CASGTGGKSQPQHF. Here the CDR3 DNA reads TGTGCCAGCGGGACAGGGGGCAAGAGTCAGCCCCAGCATTTT. The rearrangement links TRBV12-3 or TRBV12-4 to TRBJ1-5; TRBD1 matches at 12 bases. The CDR3 runs to 14 residues. V shed 8 bases, J shed 6 bases, and the junction held 5 bases outside the gene matches.

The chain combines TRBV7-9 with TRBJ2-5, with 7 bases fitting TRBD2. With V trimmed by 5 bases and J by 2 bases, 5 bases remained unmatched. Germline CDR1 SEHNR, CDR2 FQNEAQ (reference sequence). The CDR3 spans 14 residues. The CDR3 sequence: CASSRDYLQETQYF. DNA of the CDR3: TGTGCCAGCAGCCGGGACTACCTTCAAGAGACCCAGTACTTC. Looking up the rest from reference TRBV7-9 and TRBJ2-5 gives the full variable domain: DTGVSQNPRHKITKRGQNVTFRCDPISEHNRLYWYRQTLGQGPEFLTYFQNEAQLEKSRLLSDRFSAERPKGSFSTLEIQRTEQGDSAMYLCASSRDYLQETQYFGPGTRLLVL.

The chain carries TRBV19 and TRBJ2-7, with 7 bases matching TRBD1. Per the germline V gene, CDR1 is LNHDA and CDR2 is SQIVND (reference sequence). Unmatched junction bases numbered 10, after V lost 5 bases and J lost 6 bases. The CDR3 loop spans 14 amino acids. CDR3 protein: CASSPPGQLSEQYV. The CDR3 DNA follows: TGTGCCAGTAGTCCGCCGGGACAGCTCTCCGAGCAGTACGTC.

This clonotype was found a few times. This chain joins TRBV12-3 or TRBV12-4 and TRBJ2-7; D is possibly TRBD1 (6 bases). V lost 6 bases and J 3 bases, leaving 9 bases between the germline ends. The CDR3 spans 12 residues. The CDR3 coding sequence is TGTGCCAGCAGCACCAGGGGCTACGAGCAGTACTTC. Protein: CASSTRGYEQYF.

The CDR3 nucleotides are TGTGCCACCAGCGTTAGGGGAGGGCCCCTAAGCCTCACCTTC. Its protein product is CATSVRGGPLSLTF. The chain carries TRBV15 and TRBJ1-2, with a tentative D call TRBD1 (5 bases). Per germline, CDR1 LNHNV and CDR2 YYDKDF (reference sequence). The length of the CDR3 is 14 residues. V was pared by 5 bases and J by 13 bases, with 23 bases between.

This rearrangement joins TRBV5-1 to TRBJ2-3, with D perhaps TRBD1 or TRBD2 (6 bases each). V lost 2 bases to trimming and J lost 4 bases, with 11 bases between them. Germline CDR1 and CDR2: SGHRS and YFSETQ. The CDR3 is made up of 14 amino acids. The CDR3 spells CASSFKGGPDTQYF. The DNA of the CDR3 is TGCGCCAGCAGCTTTAAGGGGGGCCCAGATACGCAGTATTTT.

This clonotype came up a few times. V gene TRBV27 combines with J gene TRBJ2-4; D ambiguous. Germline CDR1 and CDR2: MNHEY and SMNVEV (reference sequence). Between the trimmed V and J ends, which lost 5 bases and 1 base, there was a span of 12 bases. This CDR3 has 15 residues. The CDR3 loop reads CASSPYHGAKNIQYF. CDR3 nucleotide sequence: TGTGCCAGCAGTCCTTATCACGGGGCCAAAAACATTCAGTACTTC.

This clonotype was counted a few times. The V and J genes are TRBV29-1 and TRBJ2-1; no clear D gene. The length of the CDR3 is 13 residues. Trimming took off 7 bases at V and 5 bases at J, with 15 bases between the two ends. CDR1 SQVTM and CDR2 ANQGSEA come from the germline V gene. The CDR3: CSADGPGNNEQFF. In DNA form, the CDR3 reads TGCAGCGCCGACGGGCCAGGAAACAATGAGCAGTTCTTC.

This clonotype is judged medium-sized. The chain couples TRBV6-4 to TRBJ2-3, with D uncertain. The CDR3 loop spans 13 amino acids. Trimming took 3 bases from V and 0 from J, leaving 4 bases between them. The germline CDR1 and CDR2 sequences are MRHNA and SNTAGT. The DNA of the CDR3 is TGTGCCAGCAGTGAGGGGAGCACAGATACGCAGTATTTT. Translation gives CASSEGSTDTQYF.

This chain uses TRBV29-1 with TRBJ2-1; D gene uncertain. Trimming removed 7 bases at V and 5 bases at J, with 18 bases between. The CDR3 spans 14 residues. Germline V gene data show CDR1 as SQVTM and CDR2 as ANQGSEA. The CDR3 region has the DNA TGCAGCGCACTTCCATGGTCCGCAGACAATGAGCAGTTCTTC. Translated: CSALPWSADNEQFF.

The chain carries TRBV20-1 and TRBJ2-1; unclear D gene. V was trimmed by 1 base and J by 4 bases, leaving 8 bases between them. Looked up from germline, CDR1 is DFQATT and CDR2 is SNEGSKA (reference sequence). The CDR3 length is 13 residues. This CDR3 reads CSARGVNYNEQFF. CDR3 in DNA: TGCAGTGCTAGAGGGGTGAATTACAATGAGCAGTTCTTC.